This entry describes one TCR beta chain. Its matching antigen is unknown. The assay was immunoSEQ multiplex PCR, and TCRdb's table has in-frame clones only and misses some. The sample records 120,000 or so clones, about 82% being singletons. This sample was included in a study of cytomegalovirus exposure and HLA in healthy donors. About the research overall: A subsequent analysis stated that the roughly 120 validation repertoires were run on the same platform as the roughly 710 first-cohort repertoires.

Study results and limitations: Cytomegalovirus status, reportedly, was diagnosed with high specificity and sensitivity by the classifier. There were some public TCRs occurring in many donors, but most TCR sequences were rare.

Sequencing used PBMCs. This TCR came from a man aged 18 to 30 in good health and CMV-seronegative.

This CDR3 reads CASSLEPRQGANEKLFF. CDR3 sequence (DNA): TGTGCCAGCAGCTTAGAACCTAGACAGGGAGCTAATGAAAAACTGTTTTTT. The gene calls are TRBV7-2 and TRBJ1-4, with 7 bases aligning to TRBD1. Germline-derived CDR1 and CDR2 are SGHTA and FQGNSA. J lost 3 bases, V lost 1 base, and 8 bases had no gene match. This CDR3 spans 17 amino acids.